This T cell receptor beta chain was sequenced for a study of identical twins. Template switching (which added a universal primer site) was used, and cDNA carried unique molecular identifiers. MiXCR was run by TCRdb on the 5' RACE reads, yielding one entry per CDR3 protein. The sample has about 550,000 distinct CDR3 sequences; 20% to 25% are singletons. The CDR3 length is 11 residues. CDR1 is DFQATT, CDR2 SNEGSKA, per germline (reference sequence). V lost 6 bases, J lost 4 bases, and 9 bases lay in between. This clonotype was observed a handful of times. Its antigen is undetermined. Study outcomes and limitations: While abundant cord blood beta clonotypes carried fewer insertions, memory repertoires showed no such pattern. Within monozygotic twins, out-of-frame TCR alpha sharing was underestimated by the models. Excess sharing between twins was weaker in beta out-of-frame sequences.

These data were likewise used in another study, on yellow fever vaccine responses in identical twins.

This TCR was recovered from a woman aged 18-30 years in good health. Sequenced sample: CD4+ T cells sorted from blood. J is TRBJ1-1 and V is TRBV20-1, with D perhaps TRBD1 (5 bases). CDR3: CSARGSTEAFF. CDR3 DNA sequence: TGCAGTGCACGGGGGTCCACTGAAGCTTTCTTT.